Following are 26 T cell receptor beta chains from one sample sequenced in a study of T cell repertoires in cytomegalovirus infection. No antigen has been assigned to these receptors. TCRdb re-derived calls from the reads in MiXCR, one entry per CDR3 protein. The sample gives about 500,000 distinct CDR3 sequences, 30% to 40% of which show up once; roughly 17% is in the top ten. Sequences were derived from cultured PBMCs, sampled from culture after CMV antigen stimulation. Every receptor here comes from a human donor in good health (CMV status not recorded). Some clones in this sample may be carry-over from other donors' samples.

The chain has TRBV7-3 and TRBJ2-3; 10 bases fit TRBD2. The ends lost 7 bases at V and 3 bases at J; junction bases unmatched: 7. CDR1 and CDR2 (germline): SGHTA, FQGTGA. The CDR3 spans 15 residues. CDR3 protein: CASTPGTSVTDTQYF. The CDR3 DNA is TGTGCCAGCACCCCCGGGACTAGCGTAACAGATACGCAGTATTTT.

The CDR3: CASRRTSTTTDTQYF. The CDR3 nucleotides read TGTGCCAGCAGACGAACTAGCACAACCACAGATACGCAGTATTTT. The chain combines TRBV7-3 with TRBJ2-3; D might be TRBD2 (6 bases). This CDR3 contains 15 residues. Germline V lookup: CDR1 SGHTA, CDR2 FQGTGA. With 6 bases removed from V and 2 bases from J, the gap between germline ends came to 15 bases. Full variable domain (rest looked up from reference TRBV7-3 and TRBJ2-3): GAGVSQTPSNKVTEKGKYVELRCDPISGHTALYWYRQSLGQGPEFLIYFQGTGAADDSGLPNDRFFAVRPEGSVSTLKIQRTERGDSAVYLCASRRTSTTTDTQYFGPGTRLTVL.

The chain uses TRBV18 and TRBJ1-5; no definite D call. V was clipped by 2 bases and J by 0 bases, with 11 bases between them. Germline assignment: CDR1 KGHSH and CDR2 LQKENI. The CDR3 spans 16 residues. The CDR3 region has the DNA TGTGCCAGCTCACCAATGGCAGGTCATAGCAATCAGCCCCAGCATTTT. Encoded protein: CASSPMAGHSNQPQHF.

This clonotype was picked up a small number of times. The J gene is TRBJ2-3, the V gene TRBV10-3; D gene ambiguous. From germline, CDR1 is ENHRY and CDR2 SYGVKD. The CDR3 extends over 13 amino acids. V was shortened by 4 bases and J by 6 bases, with 11 bases between the two germline ends. CDR3: CAISALLGDTQYF. The CDR3 DNA reads TGTGCCATCAGTGCTTTATTAGGGGATACGCAGTATTTT.

V usage is TRBV4-1 and J usage is TRBJ2-7; tentatively, D is TRBD2 (5 bases). Per the germline V gene, CDR1 is MGHRA and CDR2 is YSYEKL. V shed 2 bases and J shed 4 bases, with 15 bases lying between them. The CDR3 runs to 15 residues. Here the CDR3 reads CASSQQTRRLYEQYF. CDR3 sequence (DNA): TGCGCCAGCAGCCAACAAACTAGGAGGTTATACGAGCAGTACTTC.

J is TRBJ2-3 and V is TRBV11-2, with 8 bases matching TRBD1. V gave up 2 bases and J gave up 2 bases; unmatched junction bases: 3. The V gene's germline CDR1 is SGHAT and CDR2 FQNNGV. The CDR3 consists of 15 residues. CDR3 in amino acids: CASSLWTGPTDTQYF. The CDR3 DNA reads as TGTGCCAGCAGCTTATGGACAGGGCCCACAGATACGCAGTATTTT.

This clonotype was seen a handful of times. The V call is TRBV6-1, the J call TRBJ2-2, with TRBD1 matching over 7 bases. The germline CDR1 and CDR2 sequences are MNHNS and SASEGT. V was pared by 4 bases and J by 3 bases, with 5 bases of the junction left unmatched. There are 15 residues in the CDR3. CDR3 DNA: TGTGCCAGCAGTGGGCGACAGGGACACACCGGGGAGCTGTTTTTT. As protein: CASSGRQGHTGELFF.

This clonotype was seen ten or more times. As DNA, the CDR3 is TGTGCCAGCAGCTTAGGCACTAGCGACCAAGAGACCCAGTACTTC. It specifies CASSLGTSDQETQYF. The genes are TRBV7-2 and TRBJ2-5; 7 bases match TRBD2. V lost 1 base and J lost 0; bases outside the gene matches: 2. CDR1 is SGHTA and CDR2 is FQGNSA in the germline V gene. This CDR3 is 15 amino acids long.

The V and J genes are TRBV11-2 and TRBJ1-5, with 7 bases that match TRBD1. V shed 5 bases and J 3 bases; nucleotides not matched to a gene: 10. This CDR3 has 16 amino acids. CDR1 and CDR2 from the germline V gene are SGHAT and FQNNGV. The CDR3 loop reads CASSLGPGQLNQPQHF. The DNA of the CDR3 is TGTGCCAGCAGCCTCGGGCCGGGACAGCTCAATCAGCCCCAGCATTTT.

This clonotype was detected only a few times. The CDR3 bases are TGTGCCAGCAGTTACGAAGGCCGCCAGCAGTACGTC. This encodes CASSYEGRQQYV. The rearrangement links TRBV6-6 to TRBJ2-7; D is unclear. The CDR3 has 12 amino acids. The germline V and J ends were trimmed by 2 bases and 8 bases, with 10 bases remaining between them. Germline V gene sequence: CDR1 MNHNY, CDR2 SVGAGI (reference sequence).

This clonotype came up a few times. The chain links TRBV29-1 to TRBJ2-7, with 8 bases identical to TRBD1. V shed 7 bases and J 3 bases; nucleotides not matched to a gene: 8. The CDR3 totals 13 residues. CDR1 is SQVTM, CDR2 ANQGSEA, per germline. CDR3: CSASGQGHYEQYF. For the CDR3, the DNA is TGCAGCGCCTCAGGACAGGGCCACTACGAGCAGTACTTC.

The V call is TRBV6-1, the J call TRBJ2-1; no definite D call. This CDR3 is 13 amino acids long. Trimming took off 6 bases at V and 5 bases at J, with 11 bases between the two ends. Germline CDR1 MNHNS, CDR2 SASEGT. The CDR3 sequence is CASSRRWHNEQFF. As DNA, the CDR3 is TGTGCCAGCAGCCGGCGTTGGCACAATGAGCAGTTCTTC.

This clonotype was picked up many times. This chain connects TRBV20-1 to TRBJ1-2; unclear D gene. CDR3 length equals 15 residues. Between the trimmed V and J ends, which lost 1 base and 2 bases, there was a span of 14 bases. Germline loops: CDR1 DFQATT, CDR2 SNEGSKA (reference sequence). CDR3 in DNA: TGCAGTGCTAGAGTCAACCCCGGCCTAAACTATGGCTACACCTTC. This encodes CSARVNPGLNYGYTF.

This sequence joins TRBV27 and TRBJ2-4, with D possibly TRBD2 on 6 matching bases. Germline-derived CDR1 and CDR2 are MNHEY and SMNVEV (reference sequence). Trimming cost V 3 bases and J 3 bases, with 12 bases left between them. The CDR3 has 15 residues. CDR3 loop: CASSLGGLGKNIQYF. The CDR3 nucleotides are TGTGCCAGCAGTTTGGGGGGTCTTGGCAAAAACATTCAGTACTTC.

The genes are TRBV19 and TRBJ2-1; 9 positions match TRBD2. Per germline, CDR1 LNHDA and CDR2 SQIVND (reference sequence). V shed 10 bases and J 10 bases; nucleotides not matched to a gene: 8. The length of the CDR3 is 12 residues. The CDR3 coding sequence is TGTGCCACCGGAAGGACTAGCGACGAGCAGTTCTTC. Translated: CATGRTSDEQFF.

The rearrangement uses TRBV27 and TRBJ2-3; no reliable D call. Trimming removed 2 bases from V and 10 bases from J, with 7 bases in between. The CDR3 contains 11 residues. The germline gives CDR1 MNHEY, CDR2 SMNVEV (reference sequence). This CDR3 is CASSLGEAQYF. The CDR3 bases are TGTGCCAGCAGTTTAGGTGAGGCGCAGTATTTT.

At least ten counts were recorded for this clonotype. The rearrangement uses TRBV7-2 and TRBJ2-5, with D possibly matching TRBD2 (6 bases). CDR1 and CDR2 (germline): SGHTA, FQGNSA. Between the trimmed V and J ends, which lost 0 bases and 3 bases, there was a span of 11 bases. The CDR3 is 15 residues long. This chain's CDR3 is CASSLARRGKETQYF. The CDR3 nucleotides read TGTGCCAGCAGCTTAGCCCGGCGGGGAAAAGAGACCCAGTACTTC.

This chain uses TRBV7-6 with TRBJ2-6; possibly TRBD1 for D (6 bases). The germline V gene has CDR1 SGHVS and CDR2 FNYEAQ. This CDR3 is built from 16 residues. V was shortened by 5 bases and J by 6 bases, with 17 bases between the two germline ends. The CDR3 is CASSQGSSRLANVLTF. The CDR3 DNA reads as TGTGCCAGCAGCCAGGGGAGTTCCAGGCTGGCCAACGTCCTGACTTTC.

This rearrangement joins TRBV7-9 to TRBJ2-1; TRBD1 matches at 9 bases. V shed 2 bases and J 8 bases; nucleotides not matched to a gene: 7. This CDR3 has 15 amino acids. CDR1 SEHNR and CDR2 FQNEAQ come from the germline V gene (reference sequence). The CDR3: CASSLRTGAADEQFF. CDR3 bases: TGTGCCAGCAGCTTAAGGACAGGGGCGGCCGATGAGCAGTTCTTC.

The chain combines TRBV28 with TRBJ2-3; D not resolved. Germline loops: CDR1 MDHEN, CDR2 SYDVKM. The V end lost 6 bases, the J end lost 0 bases, and 13 bases lay between the germline ends. CDR3 length equals 15 residues. The CDR3 sequence: CASSRVNPSTDTQYF. CDR3 in DNA: TGTGCCAGCAGCCGTGTTAATCCTAGCACAGATACGCAGTATTTT.

This clonotype was seen a few times. The genes are TRBV6-1 and TRBJ2-3, with no clear D. This CDR3 has 13 amino acids. V was trimmed by 6 bases and J by 3 bases, leaving 10 bases between them. Germline-derived CDR1 and CDR2 are MNHNS and SASEGT. CDR3 amino acids: CASRAGETDTQYF. DNA of the CDR3: TGTGCCAGCAGGGCAGGAGAGACAGATACGCAGTATTTT.

The rearrangement links TRBV12-3 or TRBV12-4 to TRBJ1-5; D is unclear. With 3 bases removed from V and 1 base from J, the gap between germline ends came to 13 bases. The CDR3 extends over 16 amino acids. CDR3 loop: CASSFADLRSNQPQHF. The CDR3 DNA sequence: TGTGCCAGCAGTTTCGCGGACCTTAGGAGCAATCAGCCCCAGCATTTT.

This clonotype was seen a few times. The chain carries TRBV27 and TRBJ2-1; TRBD2 agrees at 8 bases. V shed 2 bases and J 8 bases; nucleotides not matched to a gene: 14. This CDR3 region has 17 residues. Germline values: CDR1 MNHEY, CDR2 SMNVEV (reference sequence). This CDR3 is CASSLILSGLVHYEQFF. Here the CDR3 DNA reads TGTGCCAGCAGTTTAATCCTTTCGGGACTAGTACATTATGAGCAGTTCTTC.

This clonotype was seen a few times. The chain combines TRBV6-5 with TRBJ2-5; 8 bases agree with TRBD2. The CDR3 totals 16 residues. CDR1 is MNHEY, CDR2 SVGAGI, per germline. The V and J ends lost 5 bases and 4 bases, in that order; junction bases with no gene match: 12. CDR3 region: CASSPQLAARRETQYF. CDR3 DNA sequence: TGTGCCAGCAGTCCACAACTAGCGGCACGAAGAGAGACCCAGTACTTC.

This clonotype was counted at least ten times. The CDR3 sequence is CATSGSGAYTYNEQFF. The CDR3 DNA sequence: TGTGCCACCAGTGGATCGGGGGCCTACACCTACAATGAGCAGTTCTTC. The chain joins TRBV24-1 to TRBJ2-1; D assignment may be TRBD1 or TRBD2 (6 bases each). V was cut by 5 bases and J by 2 bases, with 15 bases left in between. The CDR3 has 16 amino acids. Germline lookup yields CDR1 KGHDR and CDR2 SFDVKD.

V is TRBV19 and J is TRBJ2-7, with a tentative D call TRBD1 (5 bases). Per the germline V gene, CDR1 is LNHDA and CDR2 is SQIVND (reference sequence). This CDR3 is 14 amino acids long. With 7 bases removed from V and 0 bases from J, the gap between germline ends came to 13 bases. The DNA for the CDR3 is TGTGCCAGTACTCCCGACAGTTACTCCTACGAGCAGTACTTC. Amino acid sequence: CASTPDSYSYEQYF.